The 16 T cell receptor beta chains presented below share a single source sample, sequenced in a study of T cells in Graves' hyperthyroidism and ophthalmopathy. It was RNA transcripts that yielded the amplified TCR beta CDR3 regions. Initially, a first-round RT-PCR of the TCR CDR3 employed the HTBI primer set. MiXCR, run by TCRdb on the multiplex PCR reads, gives a single entry per CDR3 protein. The data show about 270,000 distinct CDR3 sequences, approximately 24% seen once. Specimen: blood. The receptors originated from a woman aged 40 to 49 with Graves' ophthalmopathy.

The chain carries TRBV6-2 or TRBV6-3 and TRBJ2-7, with D perhaps TRBD1 (6 bases). The V gene's germline CDR1 is MNHEY and CDR2 SVGEGT. Trimming removed 8 bases from V and 6 bases from J, with 20 bases in between. This CDR3 is 14 amino acids long. CDR3 sequence reads: CASSRWGQPLEQYF. DNA for the CDR3: TGTGCCAGCTCCCGGTGGGGGCAACCCCTCGAGCAGTACTTC.

This clonotype showed up many times. The rearrangement links TRBV15 to TRBJ2-2; weak D call: TRBD1 (6 bases). Germline CDR1 reads LNHNV; CDR2 reads YYDKDF (reference sequence). The CDR3 sequence is 15 residues long. Trimming pared 1 base from V and 4 bases from J, leaving 10 bases between. In DNA, the CDR3 is TGTGCCACCAGCAGAGTACAGGGCATCACCGGGGAGCTGTTTTTT. Translating it yields CATSRVQGITGELFF.

This clonotype was seen at least ten times. The J gene is TRBJ2-7, the V gene TRBV24-1; no definite D call. Looked up from germline, CDR1 is KGHDR and CDR2 is SFDVKD. The CDR3 runs 13 residues. V was pared by 6 bases and J by 0 bases, with 8 bases between. This CDR3 reads CATSSARSYEQYF. The CDR3 DNA reads as TGTGCCACCAGTTCCGCCCGCTCCTACGAGCAGTACTTC.

This chain joins TRBV24-1 and TRBJ2-4; D is perhaps TRBD1 (6 bases). V was trimmed by 6 bases and J by 3 bases, leaving 11 bases between them. CDR3 length equals 14 residues. Germline CDR1 reads KGHDR; CDR2 reads SFDVKD. The CDR3 loop is CATSTGTGKNIQYF. CDR3 nucleotide sequence: TGTGCCACCAGTACAGGGACGGGCAAAAACATTCAGTACTTC.

A word on this clonotype: It may be a read error: a sequence one base away is much more abundant. The chain joins TRBV20-1 to TRBJ2-7; 7 nucleotides match TRBD1. The length of the CDR3 is 13 residues. The J segment lost 5 bases and the V segment lost 6 bases, leaving 10 bases of the junction unmatched. Germline V gene data show CDR1 as DFQATT and CDR2 as SNEGSKA (reference sequence). Written as DNA, the CDR3 is TGCAGTGCCCCCGGGACAGCGACCCACGAGCAGTACTTC. Translating it yields CSAPGTATHEQYF.

This clonotype was observed a few times. V and J are TRBV10-3 and TRBJ1-3, with TRBD1 as a possible D gene (5 bases). CDR3 length: 14 amino acids. The V and J ends lost 7 bases and 0 bases respectively, with 10 bases between them. From germline, CDR1 is ENHRY and CDR2 SYGVKD. The CDR3 sequence is CAIMRDVSGNTIYF. In nucleotides, the CDR3 is TGTGCCATCATGAGGGACGTCTCTGGAAACACCATATATTTT.

This sequence joins TRBV12-3 or TRBV12-4 and TRBJ2-7, with 8 positions matching TRBD1. CDR3 length: 15 residues. V dropped 5 bases and J dropped 5; count of bases not matched to a gene: 11. The CDR3 reads CASSPRTGTYHEQYF. The CDR3 coding sequence is TGTGCCAGCAGTCCCCGGACAGGGACCTACCACGAGCAGTACTTC.

This clonotype has at least ten counts. The CDR3 coding sequence is TGTGCCAGCAGCTTAGAACCTCGGACTTCCTACGAGCAGTACTTC. Translation gives CASSLEPRTSYEQYF. The chain links TRBV7-6 to TRBJ2-7; the D gene is possibly TRBD2 (5 bases). CDR1 SGHVS and CDR2 FNYEAQ come from the germline V gene. The CDR3 is 15 amino acids. The ends were cut back, 1 base at V and 1 base at J, with 11 bases in the middle.

At least ten counts were recorded for this clonotype. V usage is TRBV28 and J usage is TRBJ2-7, with 10 bases that match TRBD2. CDR1 and CDR2 (germline): MDHEN, SYDVKM. The V and J ends lost 9 bases and 4 bases, in that order; junction bases with no gene match: 9. This CDR3 has 14 amino acids. The chain's CDR3 is CASLAGVNPYEQYF. CDR3 sequence (DNA): TGTGCCAGTCTAGCGGGAGTCAACCCATACGAGCAGTACTTC. Based on the CDR3 plus reference TRBV28 and TRBJ2-7, the full variable domain is DVKVTQSSRYLVKRTGEKVFLECVQDMDHENMFWYRQDPGLGLRLIYFSYDVKMKEKGDIPEGYSVSREKKERFSLILESASTNQTSMYLCASLAGVNPYEQYFGPGTRLTVT.

There are many counts of this clonotype. The CDR3 region has the DNA TGTGCCAGCAGCCGGGGGGTAGGGGCTTACGAGCAGTACTTC. Residues: CASSRGVGAYEQYF. The rearrangement joins TRBV27 to TRBJ2-7; TRBD2 matches 7 bases. Germline values: CDR1 MNHEY, CDR2 SMNVEV (reference sequence). V lost 6 bases, J lost 4 bases, and 9 bases stayed unmatched. CDR3 length: 14 amino acids.

This clonotype was counted at least ten times. The chain links TRBV20-1 to TRBJ2-5; 9 nucleotides agree with TRBD1. Looked up from germline, CDR1 is DFQATT and CDR2 is SNEGSKA (reference sequence). V shed 0 bases and J 5 bases; nucleotides not matched to a gene: 16. This CDR3 has 18 residues. CDR3 residues: CSARDGAEDRGAWETQYF. Here the CDR3 DNA reads TGCAGTGCTAGAGATGGAGCCGAGGACAGGGGCGCATGGGAGACCCAGTACTTC.

This clonotype was observed a few times. The genes are TRBV20-1 and TRBJ1-1; 7 bases map to TRBD1. Germline V CDR1 and CDR2: DFQATT, SNEGSKA (reference sequence). The CDR3 has 15 residues. V shed 5 bases and J 3 bases; nucleotides not matched to a gene: 12. CDR3 region: CSASPMTGRYTEAFF. The CDR3 DNA reads as TGCAGTGCTTCCCCTATGACAGGGCGTTACACTGAAGCTTTCTTT.

This clonotype was recorded many times. The rearrangement joins TRBV10-2 to TRBJ1-5; possibly TRBD1 for D (5 bases). The CDR3 runs to 14 residues. Trimming took off 3 bases at V and 3 bases at J, with 9 bases between the two ends. From germline, CDR1 is WSHSY and CDR2 SAAADI. CDR3 coding DNA: TGCGCCAGCAGTGAATCAGGGTTCAATCAGCCCCAGCATTTT. It encodes CASSESGFNQPQHF.

In this sample, this clonotype turned up many times. The gene calls are TRBV15 and TRBJ1-1; D ambiguous. This CDR3 spans 13 amino acids. Germline CDR1 LNHNV, CDR2 YYDKDF (reference sequence). Trimming removed 3 bases from V and 4 bases from J, with 9 bases in between. CDR3 bases: TGTGCCACCAGCAGGAAGGAGTCCACTGAAGCTTTCTTT. Translating gives CATSRKESTEAFF.

This clonotype was counted ten times or more. The chain combines TRBV5-1 with TRBJ1-2, with D unresolved. Germline V gene lookup returns CDR1 SGHRS and CDR2 YFSETQ. The CDR3 loop spans 13 amino acids. V was clipped by 4 bases and J by 5 bases, with 12 bases between them. As DNA, the CDR3 is TGCGCCAGCAGCCCGGATGGTTTTTATGGCTACACCTTC. Translation gives CASSPDGFYGYTF.

This clonotype appeared many times. The CDR3 here is CASSSRMTSGANYEQYF. In nucleotides, the CDR3 is TGTGCCAGCAGTTCCCGCATGACTAGCGGGGCGAACTACGAGCAGTACTTC. The J gene is TRBJ2-7, the V gene TRBV6-5; 11 bases are shared with TRBD2. J lost 3 bases, V lost 4 bases, and 11 bases had no gene match. CDR1 is MNHEY and CDR2 is SVGAGI in the germline V gene. This CDR3 spans 17 amino acids.